This TCR beta chain was sequenced in a study of shared clonotypes between healthy human individuals. Study summary: Three plates were used per donor for CD4 naive, three for CD4 memory, two for CD8 naive and one for CD8 memory.

V lost 5 bases and J lost 0; bases outside the gene matches: 5. Germline-derived CDR1 and CDR2 are SGHDT and YYEEEE. The CDR3 spans 15 residues. As to this clone: Antigen: not known.

Study donors comprised healthy, HIV-negative adults devoid of recent acute infection or vaccination. Splitting of CD4+ cells produced CD45RA+ naive and CD45RA-negative memory subsets. Here immunoSEQ multiplex PCR was the method, and the copy in TCRdb shows in-frame clones only, minus some. The table includes 2 million to 2.5 million clones, 80% to 95% detected once. Study results and limitations: For naive CD4 cells, around 5% of clonotypes were shared across a handful of donors.

This clonotype was sampled from a man between 18 and 29 years old in good health. Some clones in this sample may be carry-over from other donors' samples. J is TRBJ2-7 and V is TRBV5-6, with 10 bases fitting TRBD2. The source material was naive CD4+ T cells from PBMCs. Subset indicated: CD45RA+ positively selected. CDR3 residues: CASSTLAGASYEQYF. In nucleotides, the CDR3 is TGTGCCAGCAGTACTCTAGCGGGAGCCTCCTACGAGCAGTACTTC.